This TCR beta chain derives from a study of T cell changes during pregnancy in multiple sclerosis. The table came from immunoSEQ multiplex PCR; TCRdb's copy has only in-frame clones and leaves some out. This table has under 80,000 clones, around nine tenths appearing once. Germline assignment: CDR1 SGHRS and CDR2 YFSETQ. J was trimmed by 3 bases and V by 4 bases; bases with no gene match: 12. The CDR3 spans 17 residues. The sequence derives from a female donor with multiple sclerosis, enrolled in a pregnancy study. The starting material was CD4+ T cells from peripheral blood mononuclear cells, obtained in the second trimester of pregnancy. V is TRBV5-1 and J is TRBJ2-1; 8 bases match TRBD1. The CDR3 coding sequence is TGCGCCAGCAGCGCAGCCCAGGGGGCAATCAACTACAATGAGCAGTTCTTC. Encoded protein: CASSAAQGAINYNEQFF.